This TCR beta chain was sequenced in a study of T cells in Graves' hyperthyroidism and ophthalmopathy. Points on this clonotype: Antigen unknown.

Overall study findings and caveats: In blood, most of the thyroid clonotypes expanded above 0.001 were also present.

Researchers took RNA transcripts and amplified the TCR beta CDR3 regions from them. In the first-round RT-PCR of the TCR CDR3, the HTBI primer set was used. TCRdb reprocessed the multiplex PCR reads with MiXCR, giving one entry per CDR3 protein. The sample consists of 350,000 or so distinct CDR3 sequences, 17% of them appearing once. The sample consisted of blood. The sequence was obtained from a woman in her 30s with Graves' hyperthyroidism that later progressed to Graves' ophthalmopathy.

The CDR3 coding sequence is TGTGCCAGCTCACCTTCCCAGGGGACAGGGGGGTCACCCCTCCACTTT. This translates into CASSPSQGTGGSPLHF. This chain links TRBV18 with TRBJ1-6, with 11 bases lining up with TRBD1. The V segment lost 3 bases and the J segment 10 bases; nucleotides outside the gene matches: 8. The CDR3 spans 16 residues. Germline V gene lookup returns CDR1 KGHSH and CDR2 LQKENI.